Below, 4 T cell receptor beta chains from the same sample are listed, as sequenced in a study of shared clonotypes between healthy human individuals. The method was immunoSEQ multiplex PCR; TCRdb's version includes in-frame clones alone and lacks a portion of them. The sample includes around 2,100,000 clones, about 95% of them seen just once. Naive CD8 cells lacked CD45RO, underwent positive selection for CCR7 and left out terminally differentiated effector memory CD45RA+ cells. The source material was naive CD8+ T cells sorted from blood. The origin of the receptors is a man between 18 and 29 years old in good health.

About this clone itself: Other DNA sequences of this sample code for an identical CDR3. The chain employs TRBV6-6 and TRBJ1-1; D is possibly TRBD1 (5 bases). In germline, CDR1 is MNHNY, CDR2 SVGAGI (reference sequence). V was shortened by 2 bases and J by 4 bases, with 8 bases between the two germline ends. CDR3 length equals 13 residues. CDR3 DNA sequence: TGTGCCAGCAGTTACGGGGGAGGCACTGAAGCTTTCTTT. Protein product: CASSYGGGTEAFF.

The V gene is TRBV6-5, the J gene TRBJ1-4; D is perhaps TRBD1 (5 bases). The germline gives CDR1 MNHEY, CDR2 SVGAGI. The CDR3 covers 12 residues. V was clipped by 4 bases and J by 10 bases, with 10 bases between them. The CDR3 sequence is CASSLNGGKLFF. CDR3 DNA sequence: TGTGCCAGCAGTTTAAACGGGGGAAAACTGTTTTTT.

V usage is TRBV6-5 and J usage is TRBJ2-1, with unresolved D. The CDR3 has 12 amino acids. With 7 bases removed from V and 5 bases from J, the gap between germline ends came to 9 bases. Germline V lookup: CDR1 MNHEY, CDR2 SVGAGI. CDR3 nucleotide sequence: TGTGCCAGCACGACCGCTCACAATGAGCAGTTCTTC. Protein: CASTTAHNEQFF.

The CDR3 nucleotides are TGTGCCAGCAGCTTAGCTAGCGATAATGAGCAGTTCTTC. Residues: CASSLASDNEQFF. The rearrangement joins TRBV7-3 to TRBJ2-1; tentative D call: TRBD2 (6 bases). The V gene lost 2 bases and the J gene lost 7 bases, with 9 bases spanning the gap. Germline V lookup: CDR1 SGHTA, CDR2 FQGTGA. The CDR3 is 13 amino acids.